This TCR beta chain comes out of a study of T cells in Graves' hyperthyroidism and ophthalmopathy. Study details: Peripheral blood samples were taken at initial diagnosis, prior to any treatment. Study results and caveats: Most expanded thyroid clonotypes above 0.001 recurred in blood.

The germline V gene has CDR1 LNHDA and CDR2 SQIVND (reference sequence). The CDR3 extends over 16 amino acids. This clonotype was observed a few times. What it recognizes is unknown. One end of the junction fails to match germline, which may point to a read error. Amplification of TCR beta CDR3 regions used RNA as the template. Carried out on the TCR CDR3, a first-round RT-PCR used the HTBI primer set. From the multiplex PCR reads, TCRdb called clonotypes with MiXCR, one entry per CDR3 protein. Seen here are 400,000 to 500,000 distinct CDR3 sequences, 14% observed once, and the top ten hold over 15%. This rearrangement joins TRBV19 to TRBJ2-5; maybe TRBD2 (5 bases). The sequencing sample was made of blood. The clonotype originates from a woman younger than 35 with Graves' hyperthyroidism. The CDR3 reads CASSIVEGSLQETRYF. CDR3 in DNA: TGTGCCAGTAGTATAGTTGAGGGATCCTTACAAGAGACCCGGTACTTC. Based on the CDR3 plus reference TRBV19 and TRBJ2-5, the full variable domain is DGGITQSPKYLFRKEGQNVTLSCEQNLNHDAMYWYRQDPGQGLRLIYYSQIVNDFQKGDIAEGYSVSREKKESFPLTVTSAQKNPTAFYLCASSIVEGSLQETRYFGPGTRLLVL.